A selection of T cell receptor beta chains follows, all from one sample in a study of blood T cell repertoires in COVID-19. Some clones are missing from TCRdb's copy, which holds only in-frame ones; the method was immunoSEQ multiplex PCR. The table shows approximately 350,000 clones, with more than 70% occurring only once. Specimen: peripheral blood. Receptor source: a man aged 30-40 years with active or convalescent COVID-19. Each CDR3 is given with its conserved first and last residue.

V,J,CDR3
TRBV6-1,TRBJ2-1,CASSERERYNEQFF
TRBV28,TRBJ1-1,CASSPEVEAFF
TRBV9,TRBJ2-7,CASSSGQGIYEQYF
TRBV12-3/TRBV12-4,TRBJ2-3,CASSLDSLQTQYF
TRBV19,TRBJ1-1,CASSKQGWTEAFF
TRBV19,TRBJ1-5,CASSIVTVYGNQPQHF
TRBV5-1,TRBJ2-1,CASSLEAGDRYNEQFF
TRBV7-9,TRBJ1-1,CASSLDSGTEAFF
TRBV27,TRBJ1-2,CASSNNYGYTF
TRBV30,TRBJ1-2,CAWSTGIGGYTF
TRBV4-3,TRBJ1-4,CASERDRSFEKLFF
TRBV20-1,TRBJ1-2,CSASPNYGYTF
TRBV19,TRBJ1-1,CASSMLQEQAFF
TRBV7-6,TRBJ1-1,CASSSPGNKVDTEAFF
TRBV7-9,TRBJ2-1,CASSRTGTPALGEQFF
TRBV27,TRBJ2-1,CASSTRTSGGHNEQFF
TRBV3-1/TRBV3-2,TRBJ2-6,CASSQPGYPSGANVLTF
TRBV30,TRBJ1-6,CAWSVPEKYLDSPLHF
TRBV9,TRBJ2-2,CASSVSGNTGELFF
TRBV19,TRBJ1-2,CASSIQGNYGYTF
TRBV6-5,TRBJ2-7,CASSISGDSYEQYF
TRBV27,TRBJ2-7,CASSSPREGGYEQYF
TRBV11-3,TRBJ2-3,CASSLTLTDTQYF
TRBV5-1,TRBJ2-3,CASSSAPIGQITDTQYF
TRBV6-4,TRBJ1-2,CATGTGSNYGYTF
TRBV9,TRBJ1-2,CASSVGMGQGYGYTF
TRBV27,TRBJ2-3,CASSLGTGTDTQYF
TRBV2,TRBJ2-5,CASSGPGQGRETQYF
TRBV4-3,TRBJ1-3,CASSQVAQAGNTIYF
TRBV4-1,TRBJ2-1,CASSQEGRALREQFF
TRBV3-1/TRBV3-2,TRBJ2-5,CASSQARGSQETQYF
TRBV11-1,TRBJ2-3,CASSSPGLHTDTQYF
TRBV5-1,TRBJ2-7,CASSPPGLHYEQYF
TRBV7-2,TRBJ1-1,CASSLKRTNTEAFF
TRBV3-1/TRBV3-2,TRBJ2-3,CASSPVLAGEDTQYF
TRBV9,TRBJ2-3,CASSVGKRTDTQYF
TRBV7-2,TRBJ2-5,CASSLGPGHEETQYF
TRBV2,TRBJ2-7,CASSGLGGYEQYF
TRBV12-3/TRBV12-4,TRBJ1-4,CASRDSNNEKLFF
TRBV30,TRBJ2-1,CAWSVVRGDYNEQFF
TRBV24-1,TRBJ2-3,CATSDPRGGTLTDTQYF
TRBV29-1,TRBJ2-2,CSVEDGDRPYTGELFF
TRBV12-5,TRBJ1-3,CASGFGQGAKNTIYF
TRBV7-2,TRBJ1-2,CASSSRTGEVYGYTF
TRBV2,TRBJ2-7,CASTDRLYEQYF
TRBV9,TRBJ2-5,CASSPGDSQETQYF
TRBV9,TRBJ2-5,CASSRGTSGALPKYF
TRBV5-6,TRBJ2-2,CASSRPRSTGSAGELFF
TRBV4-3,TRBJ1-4,CASSQSPQGKLFF